These 7 T cell receptor beta chains were all obtained from the same sample, sequenced in a study of Graves' ophthalmopathy and Graves' hyperthyroidism. The TCR beta CDR3 regions underwent amplification from RNA transcripts. The authors performed first-round RT-PCR with HTBI primers and then a second-round multiplex PCR. TCRdb recomputed calls from the multiplex PCR reads with MiXCR, one row per CDR3 protein. Among around 400,000 distinct CDR3 sequences listed, around 16% were seen once. Sequencing was done on a sample of peripheral blood. The source of these receptors is a woman aged 18-29 years with Graves' ophthalmopathy.

This clonotype was seen repeatedly, ten times or more. The chain links TRBV28 to TRBJ1-1; weak D call: TRBD1 (6 bases). V was cut by 6 bases and J by 0 bases, with 14 bases left in between. This CDR3 has 15 amino acids. Germline V lookup: CDR1 MDHEN, CDR2 SYDVKM. The CDR3 region is CASSPPQGMNTEAFF. As DNA, the CDR3 is TGTGCCAGCAGCCCCCCCCAGGGGATGAACACTGAAGCTTTCTTT.

This clonotype was recorded at least ten times. This chain links TRBV6-5 with TRBJ1-5; no clear D gene. Trimming took 4 bases from V and 5 from J, leaving 21 bases between them. The CDR3 extends over 17 amino acids. The germline V gene has CDR1 MNHEY and CDR2 SVGAGI. Written as DNA, the CDR3 is TGTGCCAGCAGTTCCTTGGATAGTAGACGGGCGGATCAGCCCCAGCATTTT. As protein: CASSSLDSRRADQPQHF.

This clonotype was seen ten or more times. V is TRBV19 and J is TRBJ1-5, with 8 bases identical to TRBD1. Per germline, CDR1 LNHDA and CDR2 SQIVND (reference sequence). The CDR3 runs to 15 residues. J was trimmed by 8 bases and V by 3 bases; bases with no gene match: 9. DNA for the CDR3: TGTGCCAGTAGTATGGGCAGGGGGCGCATAGAGCCCCAGCATTTT. It is translated as CASSMGRGRIEPQHF.

The chain has TRBV11-3 and TRBJ2-5; D may be TRBD1 (6 bases). The germline V gene has CDR1 SGHNT and CDR2 YENEEA. The CDR3 is 16 residues long. V lost 4 bases and J 6 bases, leaving 21 bases between the germline ends. CDR3 sequence reads: CASSYQARTAWKTQYF. The CDR3 DNA sequence: TGTGCCAGCAGCTACCAAGCCCGGACAGCTTGGAAGACCCAGTACTTC.

The chain has TRBV12-3 or TRBV12-4 and TRBJ2-2; D is ambiguous. Trimming shortened V by 5 bases and J by 0 bases, and 7 bases separated the two germline ends. This CDR3 is 14 amino acids long. As DNA, the CDR3 is TGTGCCAGCAGTGCCCACTCGAACACCGGGGAGCTGTTTTTT. It yields the protein CASSAHSNTGELFF.

A remark on this clonotype: One end of the junction does not line up with germline, which may come from a read error. The gene calls are TRBV6-2 or TRBV6-3 and TRBJ1-1; D might be TRBD1 (6 bases). Germline V lookup: CDR1 MNHEY, CDR2 SVGEGT. The CDR3 is made up of 12 amino acids. The CDR3 is CTSSRDNAEAFF. The CDR3 DNA sequence: TGTACCAGCAGCCGGGACAACGCTGAAGCTTTCTTT.

The chain joins TRBV20-1 to TRBJ1-1; no clear D. CDR3 length equals 15 residues. The V gene's germline CDR1 is DFQATT and CDR2 SNEGSKA (reference sequence). The V end was cut by 0 bases, the J end by 5 bases, with 16 bases between. The CDR3 protein is CSARDSQNVRTEAFF. CDR3 bases: TGCAGTGCTAGAGATTCCCAAAATGTTAGGACTGAAGCTTTCTTT.